The entry that follows covers one T cell receptor (beta chain) sequence. What antigen it recognizes has not been identified. Base qualities are missing; no much larger clone stands one base away. The library relied on 5' RACE. Reads for this sample came from an Illumina HiSeq 2500. A second PCR of about 6 to 11 cycles was run with a J-beta primer mix and a sample-barcoded 5' primer. A unique molecular identifier was introduced onto each TCR beta cDNA molecule by a template-switch 5' adaptor carrying 12 random nucleotides. Each sample yielded at least 2.5 million CDR3-containing paired-end reads. The Mint cDNA synthesis kit, primed by a TRBC-specific oligonucleotide, was used to synthesize first-strand cDNA from all RNA. Following uracil-DNA glycosylase treatment, a first 18-cycle PCR with universal primers M1SS and BC2_uni_R was performed on all cDNA. Concerning the study's data processing: For normalization, 1 million high-quality reads, each with a distinct molecular identifier, were randomly selected from each sample. Instead of being binned into consensus sequences, reads with shared molecular identifiers were discarded. CDR3 identification, clonotype clustering and error correction used MiTCR with a Q25 quality threshold and the strictest error-elimination algorithm. Lower-bound total TCR beta diversity was estimated with a nonparametric unseen species model using Euler transformation. The raw public reads went through TCRdb reprocessing: fastp at Q25, MiXCR clone calling, in-frame beta chains kept. Each entry merges the rows of one CDR3 protein and shows their most common DNA and genes. In this record, the V and J calls reflect TCRdb's handling and not the investigators' own analysis. The sample contains over 450,000 distinct CDR3 sequences, 24% of them found a single time. The top ten hold 8.7% of the sample.

These data originate in a study of blood T cells in healthy people across ages (dated by TCRdb to between 2015 and 2016). A note on the overall study: In model experiments, template switching captured about one uniquely barcoded TCR beta cDNA molecule for every two T cells. Age-related changes in TCR beta repertoire diversity were measured in the study by deep sequencing normalized with unique cDNA molecular identifiers. The donors were split into four age groups: young (average about 15 years), middle-aged (about 40), aged (62) and long-lived (under 90). The study analyzed two additional independent replicas of 1 million unique cDNA reads from the same blood draw for two donors, one aged 18 to 30 and one aged 80 or older.

Overall study outcomes, separate from this receptor: Because the CMV infection status of the donors was unknown, age-related changes in expanded clonotypes may potentially have been confounded. As age increased, observed TCR beta diversity per million T cells dropped in a roughly linear way, and a significant reduction was already evident by age 40. Compared with the aged group, more naive CD4+ T cells, fewer expanded clones and increased TCR diversity were shown by the long-lived group, suggesting age selection. A strong correlation was found between observed TCR beta diversity and the percentage of naive T cells measured by flow cytometry. Conclusive comparison of naive and antigen-experienced compartments was prevented by the profiling of bulk unsorted PBMCs. Estimates of total diversity from one million sequenced T cells were regarded as lower bounds and underestimates.

The roughly 39 donors, aged roughly 6 to 100 years, were systemically healthy Caucasian individuals from Russia. Each donor gave ten milliliters of peripheral blood, collected into EDTA-treated Vacutainer tubes. Ficoll-Paque density-gradient centrifugation was used to isolate PBMCs, with at least 6.5 million per sample. Total RNA was extracted from PBMCs with Trizol reagent, with at least 5 micrograms obtained per sample. The percentages of naive CD45RAhigh/CD27high T cells were determined by flow cytometry on a PBMC aliquot from every donor. The same data also contributed to another study, on T cells of mothers and their children. From that second study: Nine systemically healthy Caucasian individuals, comprising three mothers and their six children, were included as donors. cDNA synthesis consumed the entire amount of extracted RNA, loaded at approximately 1.6 ug RNA in each 15 ul reaction. In the second PCR, the M1S primer added sample barcodes and 2-4 random nucleotides. Over 9.5 million TCR beta CDR3 reads were obtained for each mother, and 2.5 million to 3 million reads were obtained for each child. Thymic selection shapes the output of TCR recombination in a similar way in related and unrelated pairs, and inherited differences have a minor effect. Related mother-child pairs always showed normalized repertoire overlap that was slightly higher than in unrelated mother-child pairs, though the difference was never significant. No persistent microchimeric T cell clones were detected, at a sensitivity of roughly 99 clones per million clonotypes. In the study, deep NGS was used to compare the TCR beta repertoires of mothers and children, and features distinguishing related mother-child pairs from unrelated individuals were sought. The mean age was roughly 44 +/- 4 years for the mothers and around 10 +/- 4 years for the children. After adapter ligation was performed with NEBNext reagents, the libraries were sequenced on an Illumina HiSeq 2000 with 100+100 nt paired-end reads. To prevent cross-contamination, the mother and child libraries were prepared a month apart and were sequenced in separate runs. Between roughly 450,000 and 2,200,000 distinct TCR beta clonotypes were identified per donor. Naive TCR beta clonotypes were estimated from low-frequency clonotypes matched to each donor's FACS-determined naive share, without sorting.

This sequence was found in a boy aged 5-17 years in good health. Sequencing used blood.

The DNA is as follows: TGTGCCAGCAGCCGAAGGGGGAGATGGGGGGCCCACAATGAGCAGTTCTTC. Translated, this is CASSRRGRWGAHNEQFF. This chain is built from TRBV6-2 or TRBV6-3 and TRBJ2-1; the D segment is perhaps TRBD1 or TRBD2, each sharing 6 matched bases. Its CDR3 holds 17 amino acids, cysteine through phenylalanine. The CDR3 DNA has 51 bases and is translated from base 1. Trimming takes 6 bases from V and 5 bases from J, and the germline ends sit 23 bases apart. The germline V gene specifies MNHEY as CDR1 and SVGEGT as CDR2.